The 5 T cell receptor beta chains given below trace back to one sample, sequenced in a study of cytomegalovirus exposure and HLA in healthy donors. Primers for the PCR totalled 60 Vbeta and 13 Jbeta. Clones were read by immunoSEQ multiplex PCR, and TCRdb kept only the in-frame ones, dropping some. The sample records over 70,000 clones, just under 80% being singletons. The sequenced material came from PBMCs. These receptor sequences come from a male donor in good health and CMV-seropositive.

This chain uses TRBV28 with TRBJ2-7; 8 bases fit TRBD1. Germline V gives CDR1 MDHEN, CDR2 SYDVKM. The CDR3 runs 13 residues. After removal of 6 bases from V and 2 bases from J, the junction contained 3 bases not matched to a gene. This CDR3 reads CASSGTGAYEQYF. DNA for the CDR3: TGTGCCAGCAGCGGGACAGGAGCCTACGAGCAGTACTTC.

The chain uses TRBV7-2 and TRBJ2-7; the match to TRBD1 covers 8 bases. The trim removed 1 base at V and 3 bases at J, leaving 11 bases unmatched. The germline gives CDR1 SGHTA, CDR2 FQGNSA. The CDR3 totals 17 residues. The DNA of the CDR3 is TGTGCCAGCAGCTTAGTGCTGGGGGCAGGGGGCAGCTACGAGCAGTACTTC. Translated: CASSLVLGAGGSYEQYF. The full variable domain, with the rest looked up from reference TRBV7-2 and TRBJ2-7, is GAGVSQSPSNKVTEKGKDVELRCDPISGHTALYWYRQSLGQGLEFLIYFQGNSAPDKSGLPSDRFSAERTGGSVSTLTIQRTQQEDSAVYLCASSLVLGAGGSYEQYFGPGTRLTVT.

The gene calls are TRBV2 and TRBJ1-5, with a weak D call TRBD1 (5 bases). The V end lost 11 bases, the J end lost 0 bases, and 14 bases lay between the germline ends. From germline, CDR1 is SNHLY and CDR2 FYNNEI. This CDR3 comprises 14 residues. CDR3 nucleotide sequence: TGTGCCGCCAAACAGGCAAATAGCAATCAGCCCCAGCATTTT. Translating it yields CAAKQANSNQPQHF.

The chain uses TRBV19 and TRBJ2-7; 14 nucleotides line up with TRBD2. Germline V CDR1 and CDR2: LNHDA, SQIVND (reference sequence). The trim removed 5 bases at V and 7 bases at J, leaving 7 bases unmatched. This CDR3 has 15 residues. The CDR3 region has the DNA TGTGCCAGTAGTGGGGGACTAGCGGGAGCGCGGGAGCAGTACTTC. Protein sequence: CASSGGLAGAREQYF.

The chain links TRBV29-1 to TRBJ1-1, with 10 bases identical to TRBD1. CDR3 size: 19 residues. V was pared by 5 bases and J by 1 base, with 19 bases of the junction left unmatched. Germline values: CDR1 SQVTM, CDR2 ANQGSEA. CDR3 protein: CSVLRSPTGGKMRNTEAFF. The CDR3 coding sequence is TGCAGCGTTTTGAGAAGCCCGACAGGGGGCAAGATGAGGAACACTGAAGCTTTCTTT.